The present T cell receptor (beta chain) was sequenced within a study of T cell repertoires in cytomegalovirus infection. Study-level background: Public TCR beta signature analysis indicated the presence of both CMV infection and matching HLA type. Study observations and caveats: In two of eight donors, the top clonotype was HLA-C-restricted CMV-specific. Summed frequency of public TCR beta families distinguished CMV carriers with the relevant HLA.

Germline-derived CDR1 and CDR2 are SGHDT and YYEEEE. V lost 0 bases and J lost 1, with 11 bases in between. The CDR3 is 16 amino acids. MiXCR, applied by TCRdb to the reads, yields one record per CDR3 protein. The sample comprises 700,000 to 950,000 distinct CDR3 sequences, roughly 33% of which are singletons, and around 12% rests with the top ten. Details on this clonotype: Its antigen is still unknown.

V usage is TRBV5-6 and J usage is TRBJ1-5; no firm D call. The receptor comes from a human donor in good health (CMV status not recorded). Some clones in this sample may be carry-over from other donors' samples. Sequences were derived from cultured CD8+ T cells from PBMCs, sampled from culture after CMV antigen stimulation. CDR3 region: CASSLAGNGSNQPQHF. CDR3 nucleotides: TGTGCCAGCAGCTTGGCAGGAAACGGGAGCAATCAGCCCCAGCATTTT.